The 5 T cell receptor beta chains listed next were all sequenced from one sample in a study of blood T cell repertoires in COVID-19. The table came from immunoSEQ multiplex PCR; TCRdb's copy has only in-frame clones and leaves some out. The repertoire holds about 320,000 clones, with over 85% as singletons. The sample comprised peripheral blood. The source of these receptors is a woman aged 25 to 39 with COVID-19, enrolled during active disease.

The chain has TRBV6-1 and TRBJ1-4, with D maybe TRBD1 (5 bases). Germline loops: CDR1 MNHNS, CDR2 SASEGT. This CDR3 spans 16 amino acids. Trimming cost V 4 bases and J 6 bases, with 18 bases left between them. The DNA of the CDR3 is TGTGCCAGCAGTGCTCCCCGGGGGGACTGGCATGAAAAACTGTTTTTT. Translating gives CASSAPRGDWHEKLFF.

This clone was detected only a few times. The chain has TRBV28 and TRBJ1-4; D call uncertain. The CDR3 extends over 11 amino acids. The germline V gene encodes CDR1 MDHEN and CDR2 SYDVKM. Trimming took off 6 bases at V and 8 bases at J, with 7 bases between the two ends. CDR3 amino acids: CASSLREKLFF. As DNA, the CDR3 is TGTGCCAGCAGCCTACGGGAAAAACTGTTTTTT.

The gene calls are TRBV15 and TRBJ2-5; 7 bases fit TRBD1. The V segment lost 4 bases and the J segment 2 bases; nucleotides outside the gene matches: 13. The germline V gene encodes CDR1 LNHNV and CDR2 YYDKDF (reference sequence). This CDR3 is built from 17 residues. The CDR3 is CATSTDLYPGQQETQYF. CDR3 coding DNA: TGTGCCACCAGCACAGATCTATACCCGGGACAGCAAGAGACCCAGTACTTC. Combining the CDR3 with reference TRBV15 and TRBJ2-5 gives the whole variable domain DAMVIQNPRYQVTQFGKPVTLSCSQTLNHNVMYWYQQKSSQAPKLLFHYYDKDFNNEADTPDNFQSRRPNTSFCFLDIRSPGLGDTAMYLCATSTDLYPGQQETQYFGPGTRLLVL.

The rearrangement links TRBV19 to TRBJ2-1; a possible D gene is TRBD1 (6 bases). Deletions cut 7 bases from V and 0 bases from J, with 13 bases between. CDR3 size: 15 residues. Per germline, CDR1 LNHDA and CDR2 SQIVND (reference sequence). The CDR3 here is CASTLDRSSYNEQFF. As DNA, the CDR3 is TGTGCCAGTACCCTAGACAGGAGCTCCTACAATGAGCAGTTCTTC. The variable domain in full, with the rest retrieved from reference TRBV19 and TRBJ2-1, is DGGITQSPKYLFRKEGQNVTLSCEQNLNHDAMYWYRQDPGQGLRLIYYSQIVNDFQKGDIAEGYSVSREKKESFPLTVTSAQKNPTAFYLCASTLDRSSYNEQFFGPGTRLTVL.

This clone was observed a handful of times. The rearrangement joins TRBV20-1 to TRBJ1-2; possibly TRBD1 for D (6 bases). Looked up from germline, CDR1 is DFQATT and CDR2 is SNEGSKA (reference sequence). The V end lost 3 bases, the J end lost 7 bases, and 18 bases lay between the germline ends. The length of the CDR3 is 14 residues. CDR3 sequence (DNA): TGCAGTGCTAGTACCGACAGGCGGATCGGTGGCTACACCTTC. As protein: CSASTDRRIGGYTF.